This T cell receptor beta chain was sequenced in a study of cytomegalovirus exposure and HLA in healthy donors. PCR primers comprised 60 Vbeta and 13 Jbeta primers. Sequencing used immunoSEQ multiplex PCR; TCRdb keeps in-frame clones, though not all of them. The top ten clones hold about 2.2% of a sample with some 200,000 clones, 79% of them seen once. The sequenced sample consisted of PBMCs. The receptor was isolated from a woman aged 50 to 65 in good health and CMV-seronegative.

CDR3 residues: CAWGAGQGRNEKLFF. CDR3 bases: TGTGCCTGGGGTGCGGGACAGGGGCGTAATGAAAAACTGTTTTTT. J is TRBJ1-4 and V is TRBV30; 10 positions agree with TRBD1. The CDR3 contains 15 residues. Trimming took 5 bases from V and 4 from J; bases not matched to a gene: 7. Germline loops: CDR1 GTSNPN, CDR2 SVGIG (reference sequence).